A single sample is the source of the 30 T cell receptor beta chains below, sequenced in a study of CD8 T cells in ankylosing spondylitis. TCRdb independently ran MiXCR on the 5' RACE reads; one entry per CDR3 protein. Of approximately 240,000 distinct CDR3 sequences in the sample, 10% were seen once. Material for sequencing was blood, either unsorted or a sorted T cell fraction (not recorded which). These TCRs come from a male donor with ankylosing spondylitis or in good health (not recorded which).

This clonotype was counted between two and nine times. CDR3 residues: CASTYEGVSGEQYF. The CDR3, as DNA: TGTGCCAGCACCTACGAAGGGGTATCTGGCGAGCAGTACTTC. The genes are TRBV7-2 and TRBJ2-7, with a possible D match to TRBD1 (5 bases). Per the germline V gene, CDR1 is SGHTA and CDR2 is FQGNSA. Trimming left V 7 bases short and J 6 bases short, with 19 bases between. This CDR3 comprises 14 residues.

The chain's CDR3 is CASSLGHGVSDEQYF. The CDR3 nucleotides read TGTGCCAGCAGCTTAGGCCACGGGGTTTCTGACGAGCAGTACTTC. The V gene is TRBV11-3, the J gene TRBJ2-7, with D maybe TRBD2 (5 bases). Germline V gene data show CDR1 as SGHNT and CDR2 as YENEEA. The V end was cut by 1 base, the J end by 5 bases, with 15 bases between. This CDR3 is 15 amino acids long. Using reference TRBV11-3 and TRBJ2-7 for the parts outside the CDR3, the full variable domain is EAGVVQSPRYKIIEKKQPVAFWCNPISGHNTLYWYLQNLGQGPELLIRYENEEAVDDSQLPKDRFSAERLKGVDSTLKIQPAELGDSAVYLCASSLGHGVSDEQYFGPGTRLTVT.

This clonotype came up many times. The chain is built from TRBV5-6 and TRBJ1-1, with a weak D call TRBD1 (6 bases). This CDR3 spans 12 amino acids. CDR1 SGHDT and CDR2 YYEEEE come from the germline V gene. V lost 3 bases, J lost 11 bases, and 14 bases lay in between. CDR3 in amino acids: CASSSRGGGAFF. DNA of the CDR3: TGTGCCAGCAGCTCCAGGGGCGGTGGGGCTTTCTTT.

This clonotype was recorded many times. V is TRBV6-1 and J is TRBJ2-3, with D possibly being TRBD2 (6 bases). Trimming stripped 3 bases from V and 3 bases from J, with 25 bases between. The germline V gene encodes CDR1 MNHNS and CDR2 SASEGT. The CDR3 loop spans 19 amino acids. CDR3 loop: CASSEQGRGAGYGTDTQYF. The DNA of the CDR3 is TGTGCCAGCAGTGAGCAAGGGCGGGGAGCGGGTTATGGTACAGATACGCAGTATTTT.

CDR3 loop: CASSESIGRPEGEKLFF. CDR3 nucleotide sequence: TGCGCCAGCAGTGAGTCGATAGGAAGACCCGAGGGAGAAAAACTGTTTTTT. The gene calls are TRBV10-2 and TRBJ1-4; D is unclear. Germline CDR1 WSHSY, CDR2 SAAADI. The CDR3 is 17 amino acids. V shed 0 bases and J shed 8 bases, with 19 bases lying between them.

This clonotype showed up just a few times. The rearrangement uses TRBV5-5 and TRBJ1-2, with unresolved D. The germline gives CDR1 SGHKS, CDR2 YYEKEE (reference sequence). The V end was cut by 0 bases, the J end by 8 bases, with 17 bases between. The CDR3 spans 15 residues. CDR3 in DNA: TGTGCCAGCAGCTTGGGGGTGGGCCAACCCCAAGGCTACACCTTC. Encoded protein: CASSLGVGQPQGYTF. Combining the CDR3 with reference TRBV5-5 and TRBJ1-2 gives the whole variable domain DAGVTQSPTHLIKTRGQQVTLRCSPISGHKSVSWYQQVLGQGPQFIFQYYEKEERGRGNFPDRFSARQFPNYSSELNVNALLLGDSALYLCASSLGVGQPQGYTFGSGTRLTVV.

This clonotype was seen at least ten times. CDR3 amino acids: CASSPSGSGVGYTF. CDR3 nucleotide sequence: TGTGCCAGCAGCCCTAGCGGGTCAGGGGTCGGCTACACCTTC. The chain recombines TRBV12-3 or TRBV12-4 with TRBJ1-2, with D perhaps matching TRBD1 (6 bases). V was shortened by 6 bases and J by 8 bases, with 19 bases between the two germline ends. The CDR3 has 14 residues.

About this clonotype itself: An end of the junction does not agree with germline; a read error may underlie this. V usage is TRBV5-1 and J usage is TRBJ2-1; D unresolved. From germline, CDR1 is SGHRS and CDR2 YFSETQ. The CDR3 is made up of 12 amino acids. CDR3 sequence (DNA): TGCGTCAGCAGCTTGAATGGCAATGAGCAGTTCTTC. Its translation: CVSSLNGNEQFF.

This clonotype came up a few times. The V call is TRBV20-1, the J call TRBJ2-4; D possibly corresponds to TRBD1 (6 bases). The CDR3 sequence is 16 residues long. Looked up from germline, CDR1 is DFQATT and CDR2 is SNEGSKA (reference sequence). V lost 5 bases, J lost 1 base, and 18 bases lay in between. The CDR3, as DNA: TGCAGTGCTTTCCCTCACAGGGCCGGGGCCAAAAACATTCAGTACTTC. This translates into CSAFPHRAGAKNIQYF.

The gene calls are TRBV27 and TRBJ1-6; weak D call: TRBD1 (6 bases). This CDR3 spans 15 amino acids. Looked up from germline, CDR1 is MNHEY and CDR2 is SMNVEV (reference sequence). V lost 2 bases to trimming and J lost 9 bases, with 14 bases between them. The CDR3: CASSLRDTFGSPLHF. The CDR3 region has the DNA TGTGCCAGCAGTTTACGGGACACCTTTGGTTCACCCCTCCACTTT.

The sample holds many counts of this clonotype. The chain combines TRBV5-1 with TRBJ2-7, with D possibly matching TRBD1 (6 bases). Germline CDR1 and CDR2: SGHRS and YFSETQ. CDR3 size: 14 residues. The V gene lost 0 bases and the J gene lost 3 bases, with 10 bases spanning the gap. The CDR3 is CASSLETGYYEQYF. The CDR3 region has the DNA TGCGCCAGCAGCTTGGAGACAGGCTACTACGAGCAGTACTTC.

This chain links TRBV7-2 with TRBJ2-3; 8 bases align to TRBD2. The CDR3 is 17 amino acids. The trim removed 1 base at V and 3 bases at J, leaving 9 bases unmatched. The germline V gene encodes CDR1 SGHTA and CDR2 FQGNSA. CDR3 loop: CASSLGPAGVSTDTQYF. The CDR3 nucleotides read TGTGCCAGCAGCTTAGGGCCAGCGGGAGTCAGTACAGATACGCAGTATTTT.

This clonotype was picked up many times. CDR3 residues: CASSLGDLYNEQFF. CDR3 nucleotides: TGTGCCAGCAGTTTAGGGGACCTTTACAATGAGCAGTTCTTC. The chain joins TRBV27 to TRBJ2-1; D assignment may be TRBD1 or TRBD2 (5 bases each). V was pared by 2 bases and J by 4 bases, with 9 bases between. The CDR3 is 14 amino acids. CDR1 and CDR2 (germline): MNHEY, SMNVEV (reference sequence).

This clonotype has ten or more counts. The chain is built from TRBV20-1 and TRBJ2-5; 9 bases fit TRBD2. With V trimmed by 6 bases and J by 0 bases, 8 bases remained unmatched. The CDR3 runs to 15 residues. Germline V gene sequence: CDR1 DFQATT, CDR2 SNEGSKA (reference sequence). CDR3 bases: TGCAGTGCCCTCTCTAGCGGGGTAAACCAAGAGACCCAGTACTTC. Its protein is CSALSSGVNQETQYF.

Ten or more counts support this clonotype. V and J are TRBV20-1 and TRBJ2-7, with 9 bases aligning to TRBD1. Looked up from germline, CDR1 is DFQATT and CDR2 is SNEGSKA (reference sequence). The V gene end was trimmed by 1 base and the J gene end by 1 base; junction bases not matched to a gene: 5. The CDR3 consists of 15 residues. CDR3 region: CSARVTGTGSYEQYF. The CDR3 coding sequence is TGCAGTGCTAGAGTCACCGGGACAGGGTCCTACGAGCAGTACTTC.

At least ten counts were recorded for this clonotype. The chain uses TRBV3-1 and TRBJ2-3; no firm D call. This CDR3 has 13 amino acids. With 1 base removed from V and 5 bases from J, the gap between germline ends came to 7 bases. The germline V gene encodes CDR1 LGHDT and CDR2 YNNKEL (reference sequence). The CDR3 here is CASSQGREDTQYF. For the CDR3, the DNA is TGTGCCAGCAGCCAAGGCCGCGAAGATACGCAGTATTTT.

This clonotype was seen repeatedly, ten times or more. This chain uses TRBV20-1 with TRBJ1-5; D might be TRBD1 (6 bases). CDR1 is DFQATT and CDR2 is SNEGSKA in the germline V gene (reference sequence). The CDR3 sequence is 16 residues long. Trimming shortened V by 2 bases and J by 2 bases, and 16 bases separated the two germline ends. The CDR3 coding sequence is TGCAGTGCTAGAATCGGCAGGGGATACGGCAATCAGCCCCAGCATTTT. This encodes CSARIGRGYGNQPQHF.

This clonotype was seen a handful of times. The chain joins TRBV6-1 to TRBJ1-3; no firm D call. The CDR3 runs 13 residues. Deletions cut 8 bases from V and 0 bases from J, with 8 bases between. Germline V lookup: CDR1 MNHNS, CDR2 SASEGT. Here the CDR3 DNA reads TGTGCCAGCCTAGCCTCCTCTGGAAACACCATATATTTT. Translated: CASLASSGNTIYF.

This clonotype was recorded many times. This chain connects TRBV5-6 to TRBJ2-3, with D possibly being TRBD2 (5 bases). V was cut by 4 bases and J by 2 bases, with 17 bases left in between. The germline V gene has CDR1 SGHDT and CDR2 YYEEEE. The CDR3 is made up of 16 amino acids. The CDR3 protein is CASSPPSGVYTDTQYF. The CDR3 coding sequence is TGTGCCAGCAGCCCCCCGAGCGGAGTATACACAGATACGCAGTATTTT.

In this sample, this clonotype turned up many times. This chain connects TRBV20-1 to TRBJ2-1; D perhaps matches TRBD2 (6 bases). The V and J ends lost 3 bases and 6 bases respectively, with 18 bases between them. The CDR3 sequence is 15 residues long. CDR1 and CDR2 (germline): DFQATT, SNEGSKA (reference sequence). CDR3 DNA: TGCAGTGCTAGCGGGAGTATTTTGTCACCCAATGAGCAGTTCTTC. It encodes CSASGSILSPNEQFF.

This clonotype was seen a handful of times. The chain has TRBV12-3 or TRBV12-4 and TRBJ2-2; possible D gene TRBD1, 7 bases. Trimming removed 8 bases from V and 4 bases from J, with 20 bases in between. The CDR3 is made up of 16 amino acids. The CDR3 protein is CASSRGGGVSTGELFF. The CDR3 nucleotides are TGTGCCAGCTCAAGAGGAGGGGGCGTGAGCACCGGGGAGCTGTTTTTT.

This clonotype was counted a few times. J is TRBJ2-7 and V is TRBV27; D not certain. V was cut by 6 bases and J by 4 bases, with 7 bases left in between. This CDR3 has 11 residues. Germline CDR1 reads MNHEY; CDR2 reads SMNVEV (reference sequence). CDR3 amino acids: CASSSRYEQYF. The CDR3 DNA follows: TGTGCCAGCAGCTCTAGGTACGAGCAGTACTTC.

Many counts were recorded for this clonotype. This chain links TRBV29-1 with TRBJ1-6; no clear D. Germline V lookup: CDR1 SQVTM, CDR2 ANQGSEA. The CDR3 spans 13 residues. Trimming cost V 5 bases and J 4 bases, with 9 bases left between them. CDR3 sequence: CSVRSNYNSPLHF. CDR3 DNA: TGCAGCGTTAGGAGTAATTATAATTCACCCCTCCACTTT.

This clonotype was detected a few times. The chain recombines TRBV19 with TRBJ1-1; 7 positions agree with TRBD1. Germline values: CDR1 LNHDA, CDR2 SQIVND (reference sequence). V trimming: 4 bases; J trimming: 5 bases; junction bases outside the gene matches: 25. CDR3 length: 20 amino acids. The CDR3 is CASSNPFGRMGQLRGTEAFF. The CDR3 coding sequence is TGTGCCAGTAGTAACCCTTTCGGCCGAATGGGACAGCTAAGGGGAACTGAAGCTTTCTTT.

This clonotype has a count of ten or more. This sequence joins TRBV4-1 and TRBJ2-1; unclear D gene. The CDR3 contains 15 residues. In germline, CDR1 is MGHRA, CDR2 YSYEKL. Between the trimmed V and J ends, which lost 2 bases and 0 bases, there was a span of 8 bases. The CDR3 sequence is CASSQPTGSYNEQFF. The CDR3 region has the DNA TGCGCCAGCAGCCAACCGACCGGCTCCTACAATGAGCAGTTCTTC.

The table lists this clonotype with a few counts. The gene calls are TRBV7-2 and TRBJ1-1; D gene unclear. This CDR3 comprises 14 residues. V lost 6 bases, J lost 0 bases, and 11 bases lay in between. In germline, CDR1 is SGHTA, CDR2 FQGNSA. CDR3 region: CASSDGPMNTEAFF. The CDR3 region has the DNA TGTGCCAGCAGTGACGGCCCCATGAACACTGAAGCTTTCTTT.

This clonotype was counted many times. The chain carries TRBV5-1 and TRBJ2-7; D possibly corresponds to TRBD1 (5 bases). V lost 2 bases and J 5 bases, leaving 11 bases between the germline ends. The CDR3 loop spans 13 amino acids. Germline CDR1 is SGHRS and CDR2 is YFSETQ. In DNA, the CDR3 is TGCGCCAGCAGCTTACGCAGGGAACACGAGCAGTACTTC. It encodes CASSLRREHEQYF.

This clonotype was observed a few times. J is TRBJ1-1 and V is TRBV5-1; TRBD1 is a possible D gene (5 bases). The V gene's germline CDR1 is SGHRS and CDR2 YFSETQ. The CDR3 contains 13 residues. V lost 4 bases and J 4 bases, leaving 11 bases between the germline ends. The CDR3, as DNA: TGCGCCAGCAGCCACCGGGGGGGCACTGAAGCTTTCTTT. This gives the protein CASSHRGGTEAFF. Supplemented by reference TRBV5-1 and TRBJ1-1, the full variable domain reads KAGVTQTPRYLIKTRGQQVTLSCSPISGHRSVSWYQQTPGQGLQFLFEYFSETQRNKGNFPGRFSGRQFSNSRSEMNVSTLELGDSALYLCASSHRGGTEAFFGQGTRLTVV.

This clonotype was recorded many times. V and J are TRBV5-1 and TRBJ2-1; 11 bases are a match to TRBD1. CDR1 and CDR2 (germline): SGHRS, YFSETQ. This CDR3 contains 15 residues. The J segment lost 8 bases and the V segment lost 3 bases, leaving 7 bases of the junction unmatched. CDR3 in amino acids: CASSWAGTGGDEQFF. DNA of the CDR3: TGCGCCAGCAGCTGGGCCGGGACAGGGGGAGATGAGCAGTTCTTC. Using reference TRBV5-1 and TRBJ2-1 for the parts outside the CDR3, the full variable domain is KAGVTQTPRYLIKTRGQQVTLSCSPISGHRSVSWYQQTPGQGLQFLFEYFSETQRNKGNFPGRFSGRQFSNSRSEMNVSTLELGDSALYLCASSWAGTGGDEQFFGPGTRLTVL.

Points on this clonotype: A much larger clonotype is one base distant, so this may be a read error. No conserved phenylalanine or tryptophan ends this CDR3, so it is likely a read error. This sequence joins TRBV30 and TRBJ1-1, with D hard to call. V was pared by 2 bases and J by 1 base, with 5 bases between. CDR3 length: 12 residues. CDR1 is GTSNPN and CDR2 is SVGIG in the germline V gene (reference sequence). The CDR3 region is CAWSIGNTEAFC. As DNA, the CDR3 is TGTGCCTGGAGTATTGGGAACACTGAAGCTTTCTGT.